This TCR beta chain was recorded in a study of Graves' ophthalmopathy and Graves' hyperthyroidism. Study summary: There was a collection of peripheral blood at initial diagnosis, before any treatment.

Amplification of the TCR beta CDR3 regions used RNA transcripts (as template). The first-round RT-PCR employed HTBI primers together with the Qiagen OneStep RT-PCR kit. A multiplex PCR was then performed as the second round. One entry per CDR3 protein, called by TCRdb with MiXCR from the multiplex PCR reads. In the table there are roughly 700,000 distinct CDR3 sequences, around 40% of which are singletons. Turning to this clonotype: The antigen is unknown.

The PBMCs used were ones drawn from about 9.7 ml of fresh peripheral blood. The study, taken as a whole, reports: Ophthalmopathy cases were distinguished from stable hyperthyroidism by a 13-signature model, reaching around 90% sensitivity and approximately 83% specificity.

The CDR3 loop spans 14 amino acids. The germline V gene encodes CDR1 SGDLS and CDR2 YYNGEE. The V gene lost 0 bases and the J gene lost 1 base, with 7 bases spanning the gap. Sample: peripheral blood. The receptor was derived from an adult man with Graves' ophthalmopathy. This chain joins TRBV9 and TRBJ1-1; D not certain. Here the CDR3 DNA reads TGTGCCAGCAGCGTAGGGATACGGAACACTGAAGCTTTCTTT. Protein: CASSVGIRNTEAFF.